The 28 T cell receptor beta chains below were found in one sample sequenced in a study of blood T cell repertoires in COVID-19. Sequencing was performed with immunoSEQ multiplex PCR; in TCRdb, only in-frame clones are kept and a portion is missing. The sample consists of under 85,000 clones, about four fifths of them appearing once. Input material: peripheral blood. Every receptor here comes from a man aged 45 to 65 with active COVID-19.

The V and J genes are TRBV18 and TRBJ1-2; D perhaps matches TRBD1 (5 bases). Germline V gene sequence: CDR1 KGHSH, CDR2 LQKENI. The CDR3 runs to 13 residues. Trimming cost V 3 bases and J 4 bases, with 9 bases left between them. The CDR3 bases are TGTGCCAGCTCACCGGGACTCACCTATGGCTACACCTTC. This sequence encodes CASSPGLTYGYTF.

The chain links TRBV11-3 to TRBJ2-3, with a weak D call TRBD1 (6 bases). The CDR3 length is 14 residues. The V gene lost 5 bases and the J gene lost 4 bases, with 13 bases spanning the gap. CDR1 and CDR2 from the germline V gene are SGHNT and YENEEA. The CDR3: CASSRDTEADTQYF. As DNA, the CDR3 is TGTGCCAGCAGCCGGGACACCGAAGCAGATACGCAGTATTTT. Complete variable domain (other parts from reference TRBV11-3 and TRBJ2-3): EAGVVQSPRYKIIEKKQPVAFWCNPISGHNTLYWYLQNLGQGPELLIRYENEEAVDDSQLPKDRFSAERLKGVDSTLKIQPAELGDSAVYLCASSRDTEADTQYFGPGTRLTVL.

The J gene is TRBJ2-2, the V gene TRBV6-4; 10 bases are shared with TRBD2. V was clipped by 4 bases and J by 7 bases; unmatched bases: 6. Germline values: CDR1 MRHNA, CDR2 SNTAGT. The CDR3 is 15 residues long. The CDR3 sequence is CASSGTSGGYGELFF. DNA for the CDR3: TGTGCCAGCAGTGGGACTAGCGGAGGTTACGGGGAGCTGTTTTTT.

The chain uses TRBV25-1 and TRBJ2-7, with 10 positions matching TRBD1. Trimming cost V 6 bases and J 7 bases; bases outside gene matches: 0. Per the germline V gene, CDR1 is MGHDK and CDR2 is SYGVNS. The CDR3 is made up of 11 amino acids. CDR3 in DNA: TGTGCCAGCAGGGACAGGGGGGAGCAGTACTTC. Translated: CASRDRGEQYF.

This chain links TRBV9 with TRBJ2-1, with 12 bases matching TRBD2. Trimming cost V 0 bases and J 10 bases; bases outside gene matches: 5. The germline CDR1 and CDR2 sequences are SGDLS and YYNGEE. This CDR3 contains 15 residues. CDR3: CASSVELAGGLEQFF. Written as DNA, the CDR3 is TGTGCCAGCAGCGTAGAGCTAGCGGGAGGGCTCGAGCAGTTCTTC.

The chain couples TRBV6-5 to TRBJ1-2; the D gene is possibly TRBD1 (5 bases). V gave up 2 bases and J gave up 3 bases, with 10 bases separating them. CDR1 is MNHEY, CDR2 SVGAGI, per germline. This CDR3 has 14 residues. CDR3 residues: CASSYAGVDYGYTF. The CDR3, as DNA: TGTGCCAGCAGTTACGCGGGGGTTGACTATGGCTACACCTTC.

This clone was counted a few times. V gene TRBV5-4 combines with J gene TRBJ2-7; TRBD1 matches at 9 bases. Germline-derived CDR1 and CDR2 are SGHNT and YYREEE (reference sequence). With 7 bases clipped from V and 6 bases from J, the junction kept 11 bases outside the gene matches. This CDR3 contains 14 residues. CDR3 bases: TGTGCCAGCGCGGGGACAGGGAACCGGGGCGAGCAGTACTTC. This sequence encodes CASAGTGNRGEQYF.

The chain carries TRBV5-1 and TRBJ2-3, with 9 bases aligning to TRBD2. Germline lookup yields CDR1 SGHRS and CDR2 YFSETQ. V shed 2 bases, J shed 1 base, and the junction held 2 bases outside the gene matches. The CDR3 is 15 residues long. The CDR3 protein is CASSLPSGGTDTQYF. The CDR3 coding sequence is TGCGCCAGCAGCTTACCTAGCGGGGGCACAGATACGCAGTATTTT.

The gene calls are TRBV18 and TRBJ2-5; no clear D gene. This CDR3 region has 14 residues. V dropped 3 bases and J dropped 5 bases, with 13 bases sitting between them. In germline, CDR1 is KGHSH, CDR2 LQKENI. The CDR3 DNA follows: TGTGCCAGCTCACCCACCGAACTAAGGGAGACCCAGTACTTC. Its translation: CASSPTELRETQYF.

The chain links TRBV4-1 to TRBJ2-1, with 11 bases lining up with TRBD2. With 6 bases clipped from V and 5 bases from J, the junction kept 9 bases outside the gene matches. This CDR3 spans 16 amino acids. Germline assignment: CDR1 MGHRA and CDR2 YSYEKL. The CDR3 coding sequence is TGCGCCAGCAGACTTGTAGCGGGAGGGATAAACAATGAGCAGTTCTTC. This codes for CASRLVAGGINNEQFF.

This clone has ten or more counts. The CDR3 bases are TGTGCCAGCAGCCCCAGACAGGGGTTCTTCAGCTCCTATAATTCACCCCTCCACTTT. Residues: CASSPRQGFFSSYNSPLHF. This chain connects TRBV5-5 to TRBJ1-6; 8 bases fit TRBD1. The V segment lost 4 bases and the J segment 0 bases; nucleotides outside the gene matches: 12. This CDR3 has 19 residues. Germline lookup yields CDR1 SGHKS and CDR2 YYEKEE (reference sequence).

V usage is TRBV18 and J usage is TRBJ1-4, with 10 bases that match TRBD1. The CDR3 extends over 15 amino acids. J lost 10 bases, V lost 5 bases, and 10 bases had no gene match. Germline CDR1 reads KGHSH; CDR2 reads LQKENI. CDR3 nucleotide sequence: TGTGCCAGCTCAGTCCAGGACAGGGGGAGTCGAAAACTGTTTTTT. Translating gives CASSVQDRGSRKLFF.

V is TRBV4-2 and J is TRBJ1-5, with 7 bases fitting TRBD1. V gave up 1 base and J gave up 2 bases; unmatched junction bases: 11. This CDR3 has 18 residues. Germline-derived CDR1 and CDR2 are LGHNA and YNFKEQ. CDR3 protein: CASSQGLGGGIGNQPQHF. CDR3 nucleotide sequence: TGTGCCAGCAGCCAAGGCCTCGGAGGGGGCATAGGCAATCAGCCCCAGCATTTT.

The CDR3 reads CATAKGPFSDTQYF. The DNA of the CDR3 is TGTGCCACCGCGAAGGGGCCCTTCTCGGATACGCAGTATTTT. The rearrangement uses TRBV19 and TRBJ2-3; tentative D call: TRBD1 (5 bases). This CDR3 spans 14 amino acids. With 10 bases removed from V and 6 bases from J, the gap between germline ends came to 20 bases. CDR1 and CDR2 (germline): LNHDA, SQIVND (reference sequence).

The J gene is TRBJ2-6, the V gene TRBV7-3; TRBD1 matches at 9 bases. The J segment lost 3 bases and the V segment lost 5 bases, leaving 11 bases of the junction unmatched. Germline CDR1 is SGHTA and CDR2 is FQGTGA. This CDR3 has 18 residues. The CDR3 loop reads CASSGSGTGFRGANVLTF. The CDR3 coding sequence is TGTGCCAGCAGCGGAAGCGGGACAGGGTTCCGTGGGGCCAACGTCCTGACTTTC.

This clone came up a few times. V usage is TRBV9 and J usage is TRBJ1-2, with 8 nucleotides matching TRBD1. The CDR3 loop spans 13 amino acids. The J segment lost 8 bases and the V segment lost 3 bases, leaving 6 bases of the junction unmatched. Germline assignment: CDR1 SGDLS and CDR2 YYNGEE. The chain's CDR3 is CASSEGDRPGYTF. In DNA form, the CDR3 reads TGTGCCAGCAGCGAGGGGGACAGGCCGGGCTACACCTTC.

The chain couples TRBV3-1 (or the pseudogene TRBV3-2) to TRBJ1-5, with a possible D match to TRBD1 (5 bases). The germline gives CDR1 LGHDT, CDR2 YNNKEL (reference sequence). This CDR3 is built from 12 residues. The V end lost 3 bases, the J end lost 9 bases, and 9 bases lay between the germline ends. CDR3 residues: CASSHGGGPQHF. In DNA form, the CDR3 reads TGTGCCAGCAGCCACGGGGGAGGGCCCCAGCATTTT.

This sequence joins TRBV29-1 and TRBJ2-2; 10 positions match TRBD1. Per the germline V gene, CDR1 is SQVTM and CDR2 is ANQGSEA. V shed 6 bases, J shed 5 bases, and the junction held 6 bases outside the gene matches. The length of the CDR3 is 14 residues. In DNA form, the CDR3 reads TGCAGCGTGGATGACAGGGGGCGGACCGGGGAGCTGTTTTTT. As protein: CSVDDRGRTGELFF.

The chain joins TRBV5-6 to TRBJ1-2; no clear D gene. The germline gives CDR1 SGHDT, CDR2 YYEEEE. CDR3 size: 14 residues. V was clipped by 0 bases and J by 6 bases, with 12 bases between them. The CDR3 protein is CASSLGQKVHGYTF. CDR3 bases: TGTGCCAGCAGCTTGGGACAAAAAGTCCATGGCTACACCTTC.

This rearrangement joins TRBV7-9 to TRBJ2-2; 7 bases map to TRBD2. The V gene's germline CDR1 is SEHNR and CDR2 FQNEAQ (reference sequence). The CDR3 runs 17 residues. J was trimmed by 4 bases and V by 5 bases; bases with no gene match: 13. CDR3 sequence (DNA): TGTGCCAGCAGCCCAATAATGTCGCGGGGGTTCACCGGGGAGCTGTTTTTT. It codes for CASSPIMSRGFTGELFF.

The chain recombines TRBV5-1 with TRBJ2-3; 7 bases fit TRBD2. The CDR3 totals 16 residues. V shed 0 bases and J 2 bases; nucleotides not matched to a gene: 6. Germline assignment: CDR1 SGHRS and CDR2 YFSETQ. DNA of the CDR3: TGCGCCAGCAGCTTGGTGAGCGGGGTCCTCACAGATACGCAGTATTTT. Residues: CASSLVSGVLTDTQYF.

This clone was found once. The V call is TRBV25-1, the J call TRBJ2-5, with a possible D match to TRBD2 (5 bases). The CDR3 contains 15 residues. Trimming removed 3 bases at V and 2 bases at J, with 13 bases between. Germline lookup yields CDR1 MGHDK and CDR2 SYGVNS. The CDR3 here is CASSEWRFLQETQYF. The CDR3 nucleotides read TGTGCCAGCAGTGAGTGGAGGTTTTTACAAGAGACCCAGTACTTC. The full variable domain, rest sourced from reference TRBV25-1 and TRBJ2-5, is EADIYQTPRYLVIGTGKKITLECSQTMGHDKMYWYQQDPGMELHLIHYSYGVNSTEKGDLSSESTVSRIRTEHFPLTLESARPSHTSQYLCASSEWRFLQETQYFGPGTRLLVL.

V is TRBV9 and J is TRBJ2-1; no reliable D call. Germline V CDR1 and CDR2: SGDLS, YYNGEE. The CDR3 sequence is 13 residues long. V was pared by 4 bases and J by 5 bases, with 10 bases between. The CDR3 sequence: CASSPNPDNEQFF. The CDR3 DNA is TGTGCCAGCAGCCCGAATCCAGACAATGAGCAGTTCTTC.

The V call is TRBV7-8, the J call TRBJ2-7; D might be TRBD1 (6 bases). This CDR3 comprises 14 residues. The ends were cut back, 1 base at V and 2 bases at J, with 9 bases in the middle. Germline CDR1 reads SGHVS; CDR2 reads FQNEAQ. CDR3 residues: CASSLDGGTYEQYF. The DNA for the CDR3 is TGTGCCAGCAGCTTAGATGGGGGCACCTACGAGCAGTACTTC.

The rearrangement links TRBV14 to TRBJ1-1; 8 bases map to TRBD1. The CDR3 spans 15 residues. After removal of 2 bases from V and 4 bases from J, the junction contained 6 bases not matched to a gene. Germline-derived CDR1 and CDR2 are SGHDN and FVKESK. The CDR3 bases are TGTGCCAGCAGCCAATATCAGACAGGGGTCACTGAAGCTTTCTTT. Its protein is CASSQYQTGVTEAFF.

There are a few counts of this clone. The V gene is TRBV7-3, the J gene TRBJ2-1, with 8 positions matching TRBD2. This CDR3 has 15 residues. Germline V gene lookup returns CDR1 SGHTA and CDR2 FQGTGA. Trimming at V came to 3 bases and at J to 12 bases, leaving 13 bases not matched to a gene. The CDR3 loop is CASSFQVGTSSVQFF. DNA of the CDR3: TGTGCCAGCAGCTTTCAGGTCGGGACTAGTTCGGTGCAGTTCTTC.

V usage is TRBV28 and J usage is TRBJ2-7; 9 nucleotides line up with TRBD1. This CDR3 has 12 residues. Germline assignment: CDR1 MDHEN and CDR2 SYDVKM. V dropped 8 bases and J dropped 5; count of bases not matched to a gene: 4. The CDR3 DNA reads as TGTGCCAGCGGGACAGGGAGGCACGAGCAGTACTTC. Translating it yields CASGTGRHEQYF.

The chain is built from TRBV5-1 and TRBJ2-7, with D tentatively TRBD1 (5 bases). V was trimmed by 2 bases and J by 3 bases, leaving 6 bases between them. The CDR3 contains 12 residues. Germline assignment: CDR1 SGHRS and CDR2 YFSETQ. CDR3 protein: CASSFDSYEQYF. The CDR3 DNA follows: TGCGCCAGCAGCTTCGACAGCTACGAGCAGTACTTC.